The present entry profiles one T cell receptor beta chain with its context. Its antigen is not known. This sample is drawn from a study of T cell responses to AZD1222 COVID-19 vaccine. General study results and limits: Only a handful of AZD1222 recipients tested seropositive at baseline. Compared with day 0, the breadth and depth of the Spike-specific TCR repertoire rose significantly after two doses of AZD1222.

Here immunoSEQ multiplex PCR was the method, and the copy in TCRdb shows in-frame clones only, minus some. Of 150,000 to 200,000 clones in the sample, approximately 91% were seen once. The CDR3 is made up of 14 amino acids. J was trimmed by 5 bases and V by 3 bases; bases with no gene match: 6. Germline V lookup: CDR1 SNHLY, CDR2 FYNNEI. The material sequenced was peripheral blood, taken on day 0 of AZD1222 vaccination. The origin of this receptor is an adult in good health. The chain uses TRBV2 and TRBJ2-5; TRBD2 aligns across 7 bases. Here the CDR3 DNA reads TGTGCCAGCAGTGAGTGGGGGGGATCGGAGACCCAGTACTTC. It yields the protein CASSEWGGSETQYF.